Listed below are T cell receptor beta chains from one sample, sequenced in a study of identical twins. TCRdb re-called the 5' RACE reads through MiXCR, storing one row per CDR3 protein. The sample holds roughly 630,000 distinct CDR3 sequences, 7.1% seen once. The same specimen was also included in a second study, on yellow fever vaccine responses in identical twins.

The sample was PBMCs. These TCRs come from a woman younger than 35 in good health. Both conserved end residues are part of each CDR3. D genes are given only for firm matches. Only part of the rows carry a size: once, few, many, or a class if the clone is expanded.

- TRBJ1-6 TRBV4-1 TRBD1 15 TGCGCCAGCAGCCAATACGACAGGGATAATTCACCCCTCCACTTT CASSQYDRDNSPLHF
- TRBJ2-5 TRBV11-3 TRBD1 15 TGTGCCAGCAGCCTGGGACAGGGAGGTCCGGAGACCCAGTACTTC CASSLGQGGPETQYF
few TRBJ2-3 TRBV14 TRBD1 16 TGTGCCAGCAGCCAAGTAGGACAGGTGACGCCCGGGACGCAGTATTTT CASSQVGQVTPGTQYF
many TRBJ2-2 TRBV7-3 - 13 TGTGCCAGCAGCTTTGCGGAGGTCGGGGAGCTGTTTTTT CASSFAEVGELFF
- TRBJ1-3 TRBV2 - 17 TGTGCCATCTGTGACCCGACGCTGGGGGCGAGTGGAAACACCATATATTTT CAICDPTLGASGNTIYF
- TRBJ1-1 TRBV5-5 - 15 TGTGCCAGCAGCTTGTTCGGAGCTGGGGACACTGAAGCTTTCTTT CASSLFGAGDTEAFF
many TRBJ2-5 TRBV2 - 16 TGTGCCAGCCCTCCAACGTACGGATTAATCCAAGAGACCCAGTACTTC CASPPTYGLIQETQYF
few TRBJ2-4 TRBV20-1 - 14 TGCAGTGCTAGAAAAGATCTAGCCAAAAACATTCAGTACTTC CSARKDLAKNIQYF
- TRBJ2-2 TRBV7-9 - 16 TGTGCCAGCAGCCGCTCGGGACTTCTGAACACCGGGGAGCTGTTTTTT CASSRSGLLNTGELFF
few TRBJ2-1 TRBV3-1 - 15 TGTGCCAGCAGCCAAGATCGGTGGGGGGGCGATGAGCAGTTCTTC CASSQDRWGGDEQFF
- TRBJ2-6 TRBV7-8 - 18 TGTGCCAGCAGCCTACGAACCAGGACCAGCTCTGGGGCCAACGTCCTGACTTTC CASSLRTRTSSGANVLTF
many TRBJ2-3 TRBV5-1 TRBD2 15 TGCGCCAGCAGCTTGGACCTAGCGGGAGCAGATACGCAGTATTTT CASSLDLAGADTQYF
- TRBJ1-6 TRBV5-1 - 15 TGCGCCAGCAGCCCGGGGAGTAGCTATAATTCACCCCTCCACTTT CASSPGSSYNSPLHF
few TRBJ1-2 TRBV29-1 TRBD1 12 TGCAGCGTTGTGGGACAGGGCTATGGCTACACCTTC CSVVGQGYGYTF
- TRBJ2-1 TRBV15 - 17 TGTGCCACCAGCAGAGGTTGCGGGACGAGCTCCTACAATGAGCAGTTCTTC CATSRGCGTSSYNEQFF
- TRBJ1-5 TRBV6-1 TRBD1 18 TGTGCCAGCAGTGAAGCGCCCGGACAGGCAGGGGGAGGACAGCCCCAGCATTTT CASSEAPGQAGGGQPQHF
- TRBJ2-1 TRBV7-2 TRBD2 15 TGTGCCAGCAGCTCATTAGCGGGGGTCGGTAATGAGCAGTTCTTC CASSSLAGVGNEQFF
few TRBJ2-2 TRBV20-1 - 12 TGCAGTGCTAGGCACGTAACCGGGGAGCTGTTTTTT CSARHVTGELFF
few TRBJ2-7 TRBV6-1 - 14 TGTGCCAGCAGTGAGTCGGCTCTCTCCTACGAGCAGTACTTC CASSESALSYEQYF
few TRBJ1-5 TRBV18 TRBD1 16 TGTGCCAGCTCACCAACTAAGACAGGGGTTGGTCAGCCCCAGCATTTT CASSPTKTGVGQPQHF
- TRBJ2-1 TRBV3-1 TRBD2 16 TGTGCCAGCAGCCAAGGGCGCGGGAGGGTTTACAATGAGCAGTTCTTC CASSQGRGRVYNEQFF
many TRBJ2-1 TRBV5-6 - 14 TGTGCCAGCAGCTTCGGATCAGGGAATAGGGAGCAGTTCTTC CASSFGSGNREQFF
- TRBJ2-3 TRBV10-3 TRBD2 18 TGTGCCATCAGTGGGGGGGAGAGCGGGAGACTCTCCACAGATACGCAGTATTTT CAISGGESGRLSTDTQYF
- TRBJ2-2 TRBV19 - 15 TGTGCCAGTAGTATGGCCGGACTTAACACCGGGGAGCTGTTTTTT CASSMAGLNTGELFF
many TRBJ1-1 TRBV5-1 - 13 TGCGCCAGCAGCAACCTTATGAACACTGAAGCTTTCTTT CASSNLMNTEAFF
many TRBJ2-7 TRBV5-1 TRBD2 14 TGCGCCAGCAGCCAGACTAGCGGAACCTACGAGCAGTACTTC CASSQTSGTYEQYF
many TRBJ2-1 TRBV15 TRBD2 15 TGTGCCACCAGCACCATGGGGGGAGGGTTGAATGAGCAGTTCTTC CATSTMGGGLNEQFF
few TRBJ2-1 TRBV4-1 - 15 TGCGCCAGCAGCCAAGGGTTGGTCTCCTACAATGAGCAGTTCTTC CASSQGLVSYNEQFF
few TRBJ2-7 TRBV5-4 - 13 TGTGCCAGCAGCTGGCCCCAGGGGAACGAGCAGTACTTC CASSWPQGNEQYF
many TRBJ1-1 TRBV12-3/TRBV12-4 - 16 TGTGCCAGCAGTACCGGAGGGCTAACGATGAACACTGAAGCTTTCTTT CASSTGGLTMNTEAFF
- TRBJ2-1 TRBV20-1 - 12 TGCAGTGCTAGAGGGAGCTCCAATGAGCAGTTCTTC CSARGSSNEQFF
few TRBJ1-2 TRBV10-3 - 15 TGTGCCATCAGTCCGACAGCGGCCAAAGGGAGGGGCTACACCTTC CAISPTAAKGRGYTF
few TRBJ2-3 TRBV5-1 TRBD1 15 TGCGCCAGCAGCTCCCCCGGGACAGGGACAGATACGCAGTATTTT CASSSPGTGTDTQYF
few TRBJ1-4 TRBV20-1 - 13 TGCAGTGCAACCCCCGGGCCTAATGAAAAACTGTTTTTT CSATPGPNEKLFF
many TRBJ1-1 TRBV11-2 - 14 TGTGCCAGCAGCTTTGGACCTATGAACACTGAAGCTTTCTTT CASSFGPMNTEAFF
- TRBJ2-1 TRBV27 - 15 TGTGCCAGCAGTTTACGTATGAGCTCCTACAATGAGCAGTTCTTC CASSLRMSSYNEQFF
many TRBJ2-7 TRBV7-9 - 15 TGTGCCAGCAGCTTTGGTTTGGGGGGAGCCTACGAGCAGTACTTC CASSFGLGGAYEQYF
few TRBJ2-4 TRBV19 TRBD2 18 TGTGCCAGTAGTATAGATGTTAGCGGGGGATATGTTGGATACATTCAGTACTTC CASSIDVSGGYVGYIQYF
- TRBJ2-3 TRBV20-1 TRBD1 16 TGCAGTGCTAGAATATCACAGGGGTATAGCACAGATACGCAGTATTTT CSARISQGYSTDTQYF
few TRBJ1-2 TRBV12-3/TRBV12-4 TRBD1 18 TGTGCCAGCAGTTTTGGGGGAGGGGACAGGGATAGGCGCTATGGCTACACCTTC CASSFGGGDRDRRYGYTF
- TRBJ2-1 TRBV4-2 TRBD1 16 TGTGCCAGCAGCCAAGAAGGGACAGTTTGGCCGAATGAGCAGTTCTTC CASSQEGTVWPNEQFF
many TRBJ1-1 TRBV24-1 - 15 TGTGCCACCAGTGAAATCCAAGGGTGGGGAACTGAAGCTTTCTTT CATSEIQGWGTEAFF
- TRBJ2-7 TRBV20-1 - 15 TGCAGTGCTAGAGATCAAGACCGATACACTTACGAGCAGTACTTC CSARDQDRYTYEQYF
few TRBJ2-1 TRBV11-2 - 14 TGTGCCAGCAGCTGGACAGATCCTTACAATGAGCAGTTCTTC CASSWTDPYNEQFF
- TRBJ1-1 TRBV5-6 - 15 TGTGCCAGCATCCCTGACAAAAAGACGAACACTGAAGCTTTCTTT CASIPDKKTNTEAFF
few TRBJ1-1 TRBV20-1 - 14 TGCAGTGCCAGAGGGTCCGGGGCGAACACTGAAGCTTTCTTT CSARGSGANTEAFF
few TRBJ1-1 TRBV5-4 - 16 TGTGCCAGCAGCCCACCGACAGGCGTCATGAACACTGAAGCTTTCTTT CASSPPTGVMNTEAFF
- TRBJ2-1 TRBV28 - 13 TGTGCCAGCACCCAAGAGTCGTACAATGAGCAGTTCTTC CASTQESYNEQFF
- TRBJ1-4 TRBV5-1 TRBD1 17 TGCGCCAGCAGCTTAATGGCTGTGGGGACAGCCAATGAAAAACTGTTTTTT CASSLMAVGTANEKLFF
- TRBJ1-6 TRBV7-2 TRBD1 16 TGTGCCAGCAGTCGACAGGGGGCCTCCTATAATTCACCCCTCCACTTT CASSRQGASYNSPLHF
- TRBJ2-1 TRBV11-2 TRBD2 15 TGTGCCAGCAGCACGACTAGCGGGACGGACAATGAGCAGTTCTTC CASSTTSGTDNEQFF
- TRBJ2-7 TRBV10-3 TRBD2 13 TGTGCCTCGTCCGGGACTAGCGTCTACGAGCAGTACTTC CASSGTSVYEQYF
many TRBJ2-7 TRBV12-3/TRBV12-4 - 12 TGTGCCAGCAGTTTATACCTCTACGAGCAGTACTTC CASSLYLYEQYF
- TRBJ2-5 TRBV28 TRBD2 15 TGTGCCAGCAGTTTTCGAGGGGAGGGCCAAGAGACCCAGTACTTC CASSFRGEGQETQYF
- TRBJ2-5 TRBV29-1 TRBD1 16 TGCAGCGTCACCACGTTTGACAGGGGATACCAAGAGACCCAGTACTTC CSVTTFDRGYQETQYF
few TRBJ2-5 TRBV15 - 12 TGTGCCACCAGCATGGAGGGGCGGACCCAGTACTTC CATSMEGRTQYF
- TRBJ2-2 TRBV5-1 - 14 TGCGCCAGCGGGGACCCTCAAATCACCGGGGAGCTGTTTTTT CASGDPQITGELFF